Shown below are 5 T cell receptor beta chains from a single sample sequenced in a study of human T cells and chemical hapten exposure. A single record per CDR3 protein comes from TCRdb applying MiXCR to the RACE reads. The table shows about 160,000 distinct CDR3 sequences, with around 30% occurring only once. Sample time point: patch test 3, about 24 weeks after DPC sensitization. Described treatment: therapeutic diphenylcyclopropenone sensitization with weekly scalp DPC. Sequences were derived from whole blood, sampled in connection with sensitization to the hapten diphenylcyclopropenone (DPC). These receptors originate from a woman younger than 30 with alopecia areata. Some clones in this sample may be carry-over from other donors' samples.

This clonotype was observed at least ten times. This CDR3 is CASSSSGSGDTQYF. The DNA of the CDR3 is TGTGCCAGCAGCTCGAGCGGGAGTGGAGATACGCAGTATTTT. This chain joins TRBV7-8 and TRBJ2-3; TRBD2 aligns across 8 bases. Germline CDR1 SGHVS, CDR2 FQNEAQ. The CDR3 runs to 14 residues. The J segment lost 5 bases and the V segment lost 4 bases, leaving 5 bases of the junction unmatched.

Only a few counts were recorded for this clonotype. The J gene is TRBJ1-1, the V gene TRBV5-1; perhaps TRBD1 as D (6 bases). This CDR3 contains 17 residues. The ends were cut back, 0 bases at V and 0 bases at J, with 15 bases in the middle. Germline V gene data show CDR1 as SGHRS and CDR2 as YFSETQ. The CDR3 protein is CASSLARARGMNTEAFF. In nucleotides, the CDR3 is TGCGCCAGCAGCTTGGCCAGGGCCAGGGGCATGAACACTGAAGCTTTCTTT. Complete variable domain (other parts from reference TRBV5-1 and TRBJ1-1): KAGVTQTPRYLIKTRGQQVTLSCSPISGHRSVSWYQQTPGQGLQFLFEYFSETQRNKGNFPGRFSGRQFSNSRSEMNVSTLELGDSALYLCASSLARARGMNTEAFFGQGTRLTVV.

In nucleotides, the CDR3 is TGTGCCAGAACACCCACCAACTCCGGGACAAAAGAGACCCAGTACTTC. This codes for CARTPTNSGTKETQYF. This sequence joins TRBV19 and TRBJ2-5; tentative D call: TRBD1 (6 bases). The V end was cut by 9 bases, the J end by 3 bases, with 23 bases between. CDR3 size: 16 residues. The germline V gene has CDR1 LNHDA and CDR2 SQIVND (reference sequence).

This chain joins TRBV6-5 and TRBJ2-5, with 9 positions matching TRBD1. CDR3 size: 15 residues. V shed 6 bases and J 2 bases; nucleotides not matched to a gene: 7. Germline V gene sequence: CDR1 MNHEY, CDR2 SVGAGI. The CDR3 DNA is TGTGCCAGCAGCAAGACAGGGGGGCGGCAAGAGACCCAGTACTTC. It yields the protein CASSKTGGRQETQYF.

The chain is built from TRBV20-1 and TRBJ2-1, with D perhaps TRBD1 or TRBD2 (5 bases each). Germline lookup yields CDR1 DFQATT and CDR2 SNEGSKA (reference sequence). V was trimmed by 0 bases and J by 9 bases, leaving 15 bases between them. There are 14 residues in the CDR3. CDR3 nucleotide sequence: TGCAGTGCTAGAGATTTTGCAGCGAGGGGTGAGCAGTTCTTC. Translation: CSARDFAARGEQFF.